The T cell receptor (beta chain) under discussion was sequenced for a study of control samples from healthy donors and cancer patients. Generated by immunoSEQ multiplex PCR, the TCRdb table keeps only in-frame clones and is missing some. Among fewer than 95,000 clones listed, 91% were seen once. The germline gives CDR1 MRHNA, CDR2 SNTAGT. V was pared by 3 bases and J by 4 bases, with 6 bases between. This CDR3 has 12 residues. This clonotype was sampled from a young man in good health. The sample taken for sequencing was blood. This chain links TRBV6-4 with TRBJ1-2, with D hard to call. The CDR3 coding sequence is TGTGCCAGCAGTGAACAAGGCTATGGCTACACCTTC. Translated, it gives CASSEQGYGYTF.